What follows are 27 T cell receptor beta chains derived from one specimen sequenced in a study of CD8 T cells in Susac syndrome. A quantity of about 0.45 to 1 ug RNA underwent reverse transcription using random hexamers. TCRdb itself ran the immunoSEQ multiplex PCR reads through MiXCR, one entry per CDR3 protein. The sample consists of about 240,000 distinct CDR3 sequences, 90% to 97% of them appearing once. Specimen: CD4+ T cells from PBMCs. These receptors were obtained from a human donor with Susac syndrome.

V gene TRBV4-1 combines with J gene TRBJ2-7; 10 positions match TRBD1. V dropped 4 bases and J dropped 3; count of bases not matched to a gene: 9. The germline gives CDR1 MGHRA, CDR2 YSYEKL. CDR3 length: 16 residues. The CDR3 protein is CASSPRGQGDVYEQYF. The CDR3 DNA reads TGCGCCAGCAGCCCACGAGGACAGGGGGATGTCTACGAGCAGTACTTC.

V and J are TRBV3-1 and TRBJ1-2; perhaps TRBD1 as D (5 bases). Looked up from germline, CDR1 is LGHDT and CDR2 is YNNKEL (reference sequence). Trimming stripped 0 bases from V and 8 bases from J, with 7 bases between. The CDR3 runs 12 residues. The CDR3 nucleotides read TGTGCCAGCAGCCAAGAGCAGGGAGGCTACACCTTC. Translated, it gives CASSQEQGGYTF.

V gene TRBV2 combines with J gene TRBJ1-1, with TRBD1 as a possible D gene (6 bases). CDR3 length equals 12 residues. V lost 11 bases and J 3 bases, leaving 13 bases between the germline ends. Germline V gives CDR1 SNHLY, CDR2 FYNNEI. The CDR3 DNA reads as TGTGCCGGGGGGGGCTTGGACACTGAAGCTTTCTTT. Translated: CAGGGLDTEAFF.

The genes are TRBV9 and TRBJ2-1, with a possible D match to TRBD2 (5 bases). V lost 0 bases to trimming and J lost 6 bases, with 16 bases between them. This CDR3 has 16 residues. The germline CDR1 and CDR2 sequences are SGDLS and YYNGEE. The CDR3 spells CASSVATGDYSNEQFF. CDR3 DNA sequence: TGTGCCAGCAGCGTAGCTACTGGAGACTACTCCAATGAGCAGTTCTTC.

The rearrangement uses TRBV28 and TRBJ2-7; 7 bases map to TRBD2. The ends lost 9 bases at V and 1 base at J; junction bases unmatched: 9. The CDR3 has 14 residues. Germline CDR1 is MDHEN and CDR2 is SYDVKM. CDR3 nucleotide sequence: TGTGCCAGTCTTAGCGGGTCTAAATCCTACGAGCAGTACTTC. Protein product: CASLSGSKSYEQYF.

The J gene is TRBJ2-3, the V gene TRBV20-1; 11 bases are shared with TRBD2. Germline V lookup: CDR1 DFQATT, CDR2 SNEGSKA (reference sequence). This CDR3 contains 15 residues. The J segment lost 8 bases and the V segment lost 5 bases, leaving 12 bases of the junction unmatched. The DNA for the CDR3 is TGCAGTGCTGAGGGGTCGCGTCTAGCGGGAGGTACGCAGTATTTT. As protein: CSAEGSRLAGGTQYF.

The chain employs TRBV14 and TRBJ1-1; 7 nucleotides agree with TRBD1. The V gene end was trimmed by 4 bases and the J gene end by 0 bases; junction bases not matched to a gene: 5. Germline lookup yields CDR1 SGHDN and CDR2 FVKESK. This CDR3 is 15 amino acids long. For the CDR3, the DNA is TGTGCCAGCAGCCCCTATACAGGGGTGAACACTGAAGCTTTCTTT. This gives the protein CASSPYTGVNTEAFF. The full variable domain, its missing parts supplied by reference TRBV14 and TRBJ1-1, is EAGVTQFPSHSVIEKGQTVTLRCDPISGHDNLYWYRRVMGKEIKFLLHFVKESKQDESGMPNNRFLAERTGGTYSTLKVQPAELEDSGVYFCASSPYTGVNTEAFFGQGTRLTVV.

The rearrangement links TRBV29-1 to TRBJ1-4, with D possibly TRBD1 on 6 matching bases. The germline CDR1 and CDR2 sequences are SQVTM and ANQGSEA. The CDR3 runs 13 residues. V lost 8 bases and J 7 bases, leaving 17 bases between the germline ends. This chain's CDR3 is CSIWTVGSEKLFF. The DNA for the CDR3 is TGCAGCATTTGGACAGTGGGGAGTGAAAAACTGTTTTTT.

The chain recombines TRBV27 with TRBJ2-7; tentative D call: TRBD2 (6 bases). CDR3 length: 15 amino acids. The germline V gene encodes CDR1 MNHEY and CDR2 SMNVEV (reference sequence). V gave up 4 bases and J gave up 0 bases, with 13 bases separating them. Written as DNA, the CDR3 is TGTGCCAGCAGTTGGGCCCGGGAGACCTCCTACGAGCAGTACTTC. This translates into CASSWARETSYEQYF.

The rearrangement joins TRBV28 to TRBJ1-5; the D is unclear. The CDR3 covers 11 residues. With 3 bases removed from V and 6 bases from J, the gap between germline ends came to 3 bases. Germline V gene lookup returns CDR1 MDHEN and CDR2 SYDVKM. DNA for the CDR3: TGTGCCAGCAGTTTTGGTCAGCCCCAGCATTTT. Its translation is CASSFGQPQHF.

This clonotype was counted once. The chain recombines TRBV20-1 with TRBJ2-1; no firm D call. Trimming cost V 4 bases and J 7 bases, with 8 bases left between them. This CDR3 comprises 11 residues. Germline CDR1 DFQATT, CDR2 SNEGSKA (reference sequence). The CDR3 reads CSATQENEQFF. The CDR3 DNA reads as TGCAGTGCTACCCAGGAGAATGAGCAGTTCTTC.

The chain recombines TRBV3-1 with TRBJ2-6; 8 bases map to TRBD1. The CDR3 consists of 14 residues. The germline gives CDR1 LGHDT, CDR2 YNNKEL (reference sequence). V gave up 0 bases and J gave up 18 bases; unmatched junction bases: 10. The chain's CDR3 is CASSQDFRDGTGTF. Here the CDR3 DNA reads TGTGCCAGCAGCCAAGATTTCCGAGACGGGACAGGGACTTTC.

V is TRBV29-1 and J is TRBJ2-5; D not certain. There are 11 residues in the CDR3. Trimming stripped 3 bases from V and 7 bases from J, with 9 bases between. Germline assignment: CDR1 SQVTM and CDR2 ANQGSEA. Here the CDR3 reads CSVDKTGTQYF. The CDR3 DNA sequence: TGCAGCGTTGACAAGACCGGGACCCAGTACTTC.

CDR3 sequence: CSVDPLAKNIQYF. The CDR3 DNA reads TGCAGCGTTGATCCGTTAGCCAAAAACATTCAGTACTTC. The genes are TRBV29-1 and TRBJ2-4; D is unresolved. The germline gives CDR1 SQVTM, CDR2 ANQGSEA. The CDR3 extends over 13 amino acids. V dropped 3 bases and J dropped 0 bases, with 6 bases sitting between them.

The chain joins TRBV5-1 to TRBJ1-2; no clear D gene. The CDR3 is 15 residues long. The V and J ends lost 2 bases and 4 bases respectively, with 15 bases between them. The germline V gene encodes CDR1 SGHRS and CDR2 YFSETQ. In DNA form, the CDR3 reads TGCGCCAGCAGCTTAGGACCCTCTTCCATCTATGGCTACACCTTC. Translated: CASSLGPSSIYGYTF.

This rearrangement joins TRBV11-3 to TRBJ2-1, with D tentatively TRBD1 or TRBD2 (6 bases each). Germline-derived CDR1 and CDR2 are SGHNT and YENEEA. This CDR3 is built from 14 residues. V was clipped by 7 bases and J by 3 bases, with 13 bases between them. The CDR3 region is CASTVGGSYNEQFF. CDR3 in DNA: TGTGCCAGCACGGTCGGGGGCAGCTACAATGAGCAGTTCTTC.

The CDR3 reads CATSDYRPGQDLAGAYYNEQFF. CDR3 coding DNA: TGTGCCACCAGTGATTACAGACCGGGACAGGACCTAGCGGGAGCATACTACAATGAGCAGTTCTTC. The V call is TRBV24-1, the J call TRBJ2-1; 10 nucleotides align to TRBD2. The CDR3 has 22 amino acids. The ends lost 2 bases at V and 3 bases at J; junction bases unmatched: 21. Germline V gives CDR1 KGHDR, CDR2 SFDVKD.

This chain joins TRBV6-1 and TRBJ1-2; 8 bases map to TRBD1. The J segment lost 8 bases and the V segment lost 7 bases, leaving 3 bases of the junction unmatched. CDR1 is MNHNS, CDR2 SASEGT, per germline. The CDR3 runs to 11 residues. The CDR3 sequence: CASKDREGYTF. In DNA, the CDR3 is TGTGCCAGCAAGGACAGGGAAGGCTACACCTTC.

This clonotype was counted a single time. The V gene is TRBV9, the J gene TRBJ1-2, with D unclear. With 1 base removed from V and 3 bases from J, the gap between germline ends came to 10 bases. This CDR3 is built from 14 residues. Germline loops: CDR1 SGDLS, CDR2 YYNGEE. Here the CDR3 DNA reads TGTGCCAGCAGCGTACGTGGGAACGACTATGGCTACACCTTC. Translated: CASSVRGNDYGYTF. Full variable domain (missing parts from reference TRBV9 and TRBJ1-2): DSGVTQTPKHLITATGQRVTLRCSPRSGDLSVYWYQQSLDQGLQFLIQYYNGEERAKGNILERFSAQQFPDLHSELNLSSLELGDSALYFCASSVRGNDYGYTFGSGTRLTVV.

The chain links TRBV4-2 to TRBJ2-7; D call uncertain. The CDR3 spans 15 residues. Per germline, CDR1 LGHNA and CDR2 YNFKEQ. Trimming cost V 1 base and J 7 bases, with 17 bases left between them. CDR3 residues: CASSQGGGLQKEQYF. Written as DNA, the CDR3 is TGTGCCAGCAGCCAAGGAGGCGGCCTGCAAAAAGAGCAGTACTTC.

The chain links TRBV30 to TRBJ2-2; D is possibly TRBD2 (5 bases). The CDR3 covers 14 residues. The V gene's germline CDR1 is GTSNPN and CDR2 SVGIG (reference sequence). V gave up 5 bases and J gave up 4 bases, with 14 bases separating them. Written as DNA, the CDR3 is TGTGCCTGGGTACCCGGGATCCCCACCGGGGAGCTGTTTTTT. This encodes CAWVPGIPTGELFF.

This clonotype was seen a few times. The rearrangement joins TRBV18 to TRBJ1-2, with TRBD1 identical over 7 bases. V was clipped by 5 bases and J by 3 bases; unmatched bases: 3. CDR1 KGHSH and CDR2 LQKENI come from the germline V gene. The CDR3 contains 13 residues. The chain's CDR3 is CASSSQGDYGYTF. CDR3 nucleotides: TGTGCCAGCTCATCTCAGGGGGACTATGGCTACACCTTC. The variable domain in full, completed from reference TRBV18 and TRBJ1-2, reads NAGVMQNPRHLVRRRGQEARLRCSPMKGHSHVYWYRQLPEEGLKFMVYLQKENIIDESGMPKERFSAEFPKEGPSILRIQQVVRGDSAAYFCASSSQGDYGYTFGSGTRLTVV.

This chain links TRBV7-9 with TRBJ1-1; 9 nucleotides line up with TRBD1. J lost 5 bases, V lost 5 bases, and 15 bases had no gene match. Germline lookup yields CDR1 SEHNR and CDR2 FQNEAQ (reference sequence). The CDR3 loop spans 17 amino acids. The CDR3 DNA is TGTGCCAGCAGCATTATACCGGGACAGGGAGTGGGGACTGAAGCTTTCTTT. Amino acid sequence: CASSIIPGQGVGTEAFF.

V gene TRBV9 combines with J gene TRBJ2-5, with D unresolved. The V gene lost 4 bases and the J gene lost 6 bases, with 13 bases spanning the gap. From germline, CDR1 is SGDLS and CDR2 YYNGEE. This CDR3 is built from 13 residues. The CDR3 region has the DNA TGTGCCAGCAGCCAAAGAAGAAGGAAGACCCAGTACTTC. This encodes CASSQRRRKTQYF. Looking up the rest from reference TRBV9 and TRBJ2-5 gives the full variable domain: DSGVTQTPKHLITATGQRVTLRCSPRSGDLSVYWYQQSLDQGLQFLIQYYNGEERAKGNILERFSAQQFPDLHSELNLSSLELGDSALYFCASSQRRRKTQYFGPGTRLLVL.

The chain couples TRBV5-1 to TRBJ2-7, with 10 bases that match TRBD2. The ends lost 6 bases at V and 4 bases at J; junction bases unmatched: 7. CDR3 length equals 14 residues. CDR1 is SGHRS and CDR2 is YFSETQ in the germline V gene. The CDR3, as DNA: TGCGCCAGCATGTCGTCTAGCGGGAGTTACGAGCAGTACTTC. Translation: CASMSSSGSYEQYF.

The CDR3 nucleotides are TGCAGTGCTATAGATGCTTCGAGGGCAGATACGCAGTATTTT. It specifies CSAIDASRADTQYF. The chain employs TRBV20-1 and TRBJ2-3, with a weak D call TRBD2 (5 bases). The germline CDR1 and CDR2 sequences are DFQATT and SNEGSKA (reference sequence). Trimming removed 4 bases from V and 4 bases from J, with 15 bases in between. The CDR3 consists of 14 residues.

The chain couples TRBV3-1 to TRBJ2-5, with no clear D. CDR3 length equals 15 residues. The ends were cut back, 1 base at V and 4 bases at J, with 13 bases in the middle. Germline V gene lookup returns CDR1 LGHDT and CDR2 YNNKEL (reference sequence). The DNA of the CDR3 is TGTGCCAGCAGCCAAGTGGAATCCTGGGGAGAGACCCAGTACTTC. It specifies CASSQVESWGETQYF.